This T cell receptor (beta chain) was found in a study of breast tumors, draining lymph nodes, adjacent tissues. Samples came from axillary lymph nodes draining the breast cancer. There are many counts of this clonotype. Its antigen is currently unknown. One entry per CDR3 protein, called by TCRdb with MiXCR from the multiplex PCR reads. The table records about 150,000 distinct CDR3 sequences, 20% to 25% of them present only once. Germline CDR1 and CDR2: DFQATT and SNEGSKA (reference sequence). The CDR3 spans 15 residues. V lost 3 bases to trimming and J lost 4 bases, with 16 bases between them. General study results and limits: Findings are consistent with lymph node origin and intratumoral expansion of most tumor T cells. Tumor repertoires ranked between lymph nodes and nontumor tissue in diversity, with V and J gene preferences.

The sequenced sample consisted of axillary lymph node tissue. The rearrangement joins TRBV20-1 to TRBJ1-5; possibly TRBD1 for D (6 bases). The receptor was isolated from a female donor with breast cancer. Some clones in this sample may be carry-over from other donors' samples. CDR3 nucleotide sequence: TGCAGTGCTAGGAGCAGGGGAAATTGGAATCAGCCCCAGCATTTT. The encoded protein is CSARSRGNWNQPQHF.